This entry is about one T cell receptor (beta chain). Its antigen is undetermined. This sample is drawn from a study of T cell repertoires in cytomegalovirus infection. In the study overall: The authors relied on CMV epitopes, both recently identified HLA-C-restricted and well-studied HLA-B-restricted. A matching HLA type, together with CMV infection, was signaled by public TCR beta signatures.

Study-wide points: Ex vivo, HLA-C-restricted CMV-specific TCR beta clonotypes prevailed over the rest of the response. Carriers of CMV and the relevant HLA type were discriminated by public TCR beta frequency.

V lost 6 bases to trimming and J lost 3 bases; unmatched junction nucleotides: 9. Germline CDR1 MNHNY, CDR2 SVGAGI (reference sequence). There are 16 residues in the CDR3. One entry per CDR3 protein results from TCRdb running MiXCR on the reads. The data hold a few hundred thousand distinct CDR3 sequences, with around 40% observed a single time. This receptor was obtained from a human donor in good health (CMV status not recorded). Some clones in this sample may be carry-over from other donors' samples. The sample in question was cultured PBMCs, obtained from culture after CMV antigen stimulation. V is TRBV6-6 and J is TRBJ2-1; 9 bases agree with TRBD1. CDR3 region: CASRSPTGQGYNEQFF. Here the CDR3 DNA reads TGTGCCAGCAGAAGCCCGACGGGACAGGGCTACAATGAGCAGTTCTTC.